This T cell receptor (beta chain) came from a study of blood T cell repertoires in COVID-19. Germline-derived CDR1 and CDR2 are SGHRS and YFSETQ. Losses at the gene ends were 2 bases for V and 9 bases for J; bases not matched to a gene: 7. The CDR3 has 14 amino acids. The assay was immunoSEQ multiplex PCR, and TCRdb's table has in-frame clones only and misses some. This sample carries more than 150,000 clones, more than 80% of them seen once, and the ten largest clones take roughly 6.8%. This sequence joins TRBV5-1 and TRBJ2-1, with 8 bases lining up with TRBD2. Sequencing was performed on peripheral blood. This clonotype was obtained from a human donor in a cohort sampled during active COVID-19. CDR3 sequence reads: CASSFTGGAGEQFF. DNA of the CDR3: TGCGCCAGCAGCTTTACCGGGGGGGCCGGTGAGCAGTTCTTC.